These 17 T cell receptor beta chains were sequenced from one sample in a study of blood T cell repertoires in COVID-19. Here immunoSEQ multiplex PCR was the method, and the copy in TCRdb shows in-frame clones only, minus some. The repertoire holds tens of thousands of clones, with around four fifths as singletons. Sequencing was performed on peripheral blood. These receptors all stem from a man aged 45-65 years with active COVID-19.

This clone was picked up a small number of times. The V call is TRBV5-1, the J call TRBJ2-4; D perhaps matches TRBD2 (5 bases). Germline V gives CDR1 SGHRS, CDR2 YFSETQ. The CDR3 loop spans 15 amino acids. The ends were cut back, 3 bases at V and 7 bases at J, with 17 bases in the middle. CDR3 bases: TGCGCCAGCAGCTCTCGGGCCGGGGTAGGGAACATTCAGTACTTC. Residues: CASSSRAGVGNIQYF.

This sequence joins TRBV6-2 or TRBV6-3 and TRBJ2-5; a weak D match, TRBD2 (6 bases). Trimming stripped 0 bases from V and 3 bases from J, with 11 bases between. CDR1 is MNHEY and CDR2 is SVGEGT in the germline V gene. The CDR3 loop spans 15 amino acids. CDR3 residues: CASSYSTGSKETQYF. The CDR3 bases are TGTGCCAGCAGTTACTCCACCGGGAGTAAAGAGACCCAGTACTTC.

The rearrangement links TRBV11-2 to TRBJ2-7; 9 nucleotides agree with TRBD2. The CDR3 has 16 amino acids. Germline assignment: CDR1 SGHAT and CDR2 FQNNGV. The V and J ends lost 2 bases and 1 base, in that order; junction bases with no gene match: 6. The CDR3 DNA is TGTGCCAGCAGCTTAATGGGCGGGGGGGTTTCCTACGAGCAGTACTTC. This codes for CASSLMGGGVSYEQYF.

This chain links TRBV7-3 with TRBJ2-1; weak D call: TRBD2 (6 bases). Between the trimmed V and J ends, which lost 4 bases and 3 bases, there was a span of 13 bases. The CDR3 totals 15 residues. Germline CDR1 is SGHTA and CDR2 is FQGTGA. The CDR3 spells CASSSRDSIYNEQFF. The CDR3 DNA reads TGTGCCAGCAGCTCCCGGGACTCAATCTACAATGAGCAGTTCTTC.

This chain joins TRBV3-1 (or the pseudogene TRBV3-2) and TRBJ2-5; D is unresolved. The V end was cut by 0 bases, the J end by 7 bases, with 12 bases between. Looked up from germline, CDR1 is LGHDT and CDR2 is YNNKEL (reference sequence). There are 14 residues in the CDR3. CDR3 coding DNA: TGTGCCAGCAGCCAAGATATTAGATCAGGGACCCAGTACTTC. Encoded protein: CASSQDIRSGTQYF.

The sample holds a few counts of this clone. The chain links TRBV12-5 to TRBJ2-2, with TRBD2 matching 7 bases. Germline CDR1 reads LGHNT; CDR2 reads FRNRAP. This CDR3 is built from 15 residues. V lost 3 bases to trimming and J lost 4 bases; unmatched junction nucleotides: 5. CDR3 protein: CASGFWEGFTGELFF. CDR3 bases: TGTGCTAGTGGTTTCTGGGAGGGCTTCACCGGGGAGCTGTTTTTT.

This clone was seen a single time. The genes are TRBV11-2 and TRBJ2-2; 7 nucleotides match TRBD2. V gave up 1 base and J gave up 5 bases; unmatched junction bases: 7. This CDR3 has 16 residues. The germline CDR1 and CDR2 sequences are SGHAT and FQNNGV. The CDR3 DNA reads as TGTGCCAGCAGCTTAGGATCGCTAGCGGATACCGGGGAGCTGTTTTTT. Translating gives CASSLGSLADTGELFF.

The rearrangement uses TRBV7-9 and TRBJ2-2; D is unresolved. Trimming took off 1 base at V and 6 bases at J, with 6 bases between the two ends. There are 13 residues in the CDR3. Per germline, CDR1 SEHNR and CDR2 FQNEAQ (reference sequence). CDR3 region: CASSLVLSGELFF. CDR3 nucleotides: TGTGCCAGCAGCTTAGTACTGTCCGGGGAGCTGTTTTTT.

A remark on this clone: The same CDR3 arises from other DNA sequences in this sample as well. The V gene is TRBV28, the J gene TRBJ1-5; D is uncertain. Germline-derived CDR1 and CDR2 are MDHEN and SYDVKM. The CDR3 has 14 amino acids. V was trimmed by 3 bases and J by 3 bases, leaving 9 bases between them. This CDR3 reads CASSFRGFNQPQHF. The CDR3 DNA follows: TGTGCCAGCAGTTTCCGCGGATTCAATCAGCCCCAGCATTTT. Complete variable domain (other parts from reference TRBV28 and TRBJ1-5): DVKVTQSSRYLVKRTGEKVFLECVQDMDHENMFWYRQDPGLGLRLIYFSYDVKMKEKGDIPEGYSVSREKKERFSLILESASTNQTSMYLCASSFRGFNQPQHFGDGTRLSIL.

This clone was picked up one time. V and J are TRBV4-1 and TRBJ2-3; possible D gene TRBD2, 5 bases. The germline gives CDR1 MGHRA, CDR2 YSYEKL. This CDR3 spans 13 amino acids. Trimming stripped 0 bases from V and 12 bases from J, with 13 bases between. Here the CDR3 DNA reads TGCGCCAGCAGCCAAGAACGAACGGGGAATCAGTATTTT. Protein: CASSQERTGNQYF.

This clone was seen just once. This chain links TRBV12-3 or TRBV12-4 with TRBJ2-7; D is unclear. V was pared by 3 bases and J by 2 bases, with 5 bases between. This CDR3 has 12 residues. The CDR3 DNA reads TGTGCCAGCAGTTTTCAGACCTACGAGCAGTACTTC. Amino acid sequence: CASSFQTYEQYF.

The CDR3: CASSEYQDSNQPQHF. DNA for the CDR3: TGTGCCAGCAGTGAATACCAGGATAGCAATCAGCCCCAGCATTTT. This rearrangement joins TRBV25-1 to TRBJ1-5, with D uncertain. CDR1 and CDR2 (germline): MGHDK, SYGVNS. The V gene lost 0 bases and the J gene lost 0 bases, with 6 bases spanning the gap. This CDR3 spans 15 amino acids.

V is TRBV5-4 and J is TRBJ1-2, with TRBD1 matching 8 bases. From germline, CDR1 is SGHNT and CDR2 YYREEE (reference sequence). After removal of 0 bases from V and 3 bases from J, the junction contained 16 bases not matched to a gene. The CDR3 sequence is 19 residues long. The CDR3 reads CASSLVARGRILRDYGYTF. The CDR3 region has the DNA TGTGCCAGCAGCTTGGTCGCCAGGGGGCGCATATTACGCGACTATGGCTACACCTTC.

The V gene is TRBV30, the J gene TRBJ2-3, with D perhaps TRBD2 (5 bases). CDR1 is GTSNPN, CDR2 SVGIG, per germline (reference sequence). V lost 6 bases and J lost 7, with 14 bases in between. The length of the CDR3 is 12 residues. The CDR3 DNA reads TGTGCCTGTGCTCGCCGGGGATATACGCAGTATTTT. It encodes CACARRGYTQYF.

J is TRBJ1-1 and V is TRBV4-2, with 8 bases identical to TRBD1. From germline, CDR1 is LGHNA and CDR2 YNFKEQ. With V trimmed by 1 base and J by 5 bases, 6 bases remained unmatched. The length of the CDR3 is 15 residues. Here the CDR3 DNA reads TGTGCCAGCAGCCAAGTTGGACAGGGAAGAACTGAAGCTTTCTTT. This translates into CASSQVGQGRTEAFF.

This clone was seen a single time. In DNA, the CDR3 is TGTGCCAGCCATAAAGGGGGTGGGAACACTGAAGCTTTCTTT. Translating it yields CASHKGGGNTEAFF. The chain joins TRBV7-9 to TRBJ1-1, with D perhaps TRBD1 (6 bases). The CDR3 consists of 14 residues. Trimming took 8 bases from V and 1 from J, leaving 14 bases between them. Looked up from germline, CDR1 is SEHNR and CDR2 is FQNEAQ (reference sequence).

The genes are TRBV10-1 and TRBJ1-1; D is possibly TRBD1 (5 bases). V dropped 4 bases and J dropped 1 base, with 7 bases sitting between them. This CDR3 comprises 13 residues. The germline V gene encodes CDR1 WNHNN and CDR2 SYGVQD (reference sequence). CDR3 amino acids: CASSAGGNTEAFF. Written as DNA, the CDR3 is TGCGCCAGCAGTGCGGGGGGGAACACTGAAGCTTTCTTT.